This record looks at one T cell receptor (beta chain) sequence and its context. Its specificity is unknown. The study sampled nominally healthy donors, though unrecorded immune exposures were likely. This specimen comes from a study of cytomegalovirus exposure and HLA in healthy donors. Across the study: From donors who were HLA-typed, an early data release held about 85 million unique TCRs.

13 Jbeta primers and 60 Vbeta primers were used for the PCR. Sequencing was performed with immunoSEQ multiplex PCR; in TCRdb, only in-frame clones are kept and a portion is missing. The sample lists tens of thousands of clones; less than 85% were seen once. Whole-study findings and limits: A cluster of highly shared sequence variants was likely a sequencing artifact. HLA restriction was apparent for most CMV-associated TCR beta chains in a later analysis.

V was shortened by 0 bases and J by 2 bases, with 16 bases between the two germline ends. The CDR3 sequence is 17 residues long. Germline CDR1 MGHRA, CDR2 YSYEKL. Sequences were obtained from PBMCs. The rearrangement joins TRBV4-1 to TRBJ2-5; weak D call: TRBD2 (6 bases). The receptor comes from a man aged 18 to 29 in good health and CMV-seronegative. CDR3: CASSQDRLGAKQETQYF. CDR3 nucleotides: TGCGCCAGCAGCCAAGATAGACTAGGGGCGAAACAAGAGACCCAGTACTTC.